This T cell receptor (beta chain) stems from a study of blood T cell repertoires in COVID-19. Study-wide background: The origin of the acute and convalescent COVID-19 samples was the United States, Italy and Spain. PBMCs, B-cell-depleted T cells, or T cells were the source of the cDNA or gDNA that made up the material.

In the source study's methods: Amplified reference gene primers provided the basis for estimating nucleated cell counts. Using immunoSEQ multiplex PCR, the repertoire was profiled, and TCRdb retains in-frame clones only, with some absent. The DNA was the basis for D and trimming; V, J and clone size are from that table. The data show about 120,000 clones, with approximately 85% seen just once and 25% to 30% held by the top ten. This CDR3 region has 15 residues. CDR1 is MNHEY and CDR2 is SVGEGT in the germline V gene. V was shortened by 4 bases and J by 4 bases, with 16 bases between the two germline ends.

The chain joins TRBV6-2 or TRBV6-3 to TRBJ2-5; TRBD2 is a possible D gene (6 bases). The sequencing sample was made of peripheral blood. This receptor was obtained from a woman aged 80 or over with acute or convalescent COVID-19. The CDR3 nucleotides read TGTGCCAGCAGTTGGGGGGAGCTAGCCGGAGAGACCCAGTACTTC. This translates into CASSWGELAGETQYF.